This passage covers 28 T cell receptor beta chains from one sample sequenced in a study of breast tumors, draining lymph nodes, adjacent tissues. TCRdb redid the calling of the multiplex PCR reads with MiXCR, one entry per CDR3 protein. In the table there are around 43,000 distinct CDR3 sequences, roughly 24% of which are singletons. The sequencing sample was made of breast tumor tissue. Receptor source: a female donor with breast cancer. Some clones in this sample may be carry-over from other donors' samples.

The chain combines TRBV6-5 with TRBJ1-1; D perhaps matches TRBD1 (6 bases). CDR1 MNHEY and CDR2 SVGAGI come from the germline V gene. CDR3 size: 13 residues. Between the trimmed V and J ends, which lost 2 bases and 6 bases, there was a span of 10 bases. CDR3 DNA: TGTGCCAGCAGTTACCTCGGGGGCTCTGAAGCTTTCTTT. It translates to CASSYLGGSEAFF.

This clonotype was picked up many times. CDR3: CASTRASGAGNSYEQYF. The DNA of the CDR3 is TGTGCCAGCACGAGGGCTAGCGGGGCCGGAAACTCCTACGAGCAGTACTTC. The chain has TRBV6-1 and TRBJ2-7; 9 bases line up with TRBD2. The CDR3 has 17 amino acids. Germline assignment: CDR1 MNHNS and CDR2 SASEGT. J was trimmed by 0 bases and V by 7 bases; bases with no gene match: 13.

This clonotype was recorded at least ten times. This chain links TRBV9 with TRBJ2-1; tentative D call: TRBD2 (5 bases). V was cut by 0 bases and J by 10 bases, with 11 bases left in between. Per germline, CDR1 SGDLS and CDR2 YYNGEE. CDR3 size: 13 residues. In DNA, the CDR3 is TGTGCCAGCAGCGTAGTGGCCTCGGGAGAGCAGTTCTTC. Its translation: CASSVVASGEQFF.

There are many counts of this clonotype. The genes are TRBV25-1 and TRBJ2-5; a possible D gene is TRBD2 (6 bases). Germline V lookup: CDR1 MGHDK, CDR2 SYGVNS. V was pared by 1 base and J by 4 bases, with 10 bases between. This CDR3 spans 14 amino acids. CDR3 sequence reads: CASSELREVETQYF. CDR3 nucleotides: TGTGCCAGCAGTGAATTAAGGGAGGTAGAGACCCAGTACTTC.

For this clonotype: This may be a read error, as it is one base from a much larger clone. The chain combines TRBV6-5 with TRBJ2-3; D possibly corresponds to TRBD2 (5 bases). CDR1 MNHEY and CDR2 SVGAGI come from the germline V gene. This CDR3 spans 12 amino acids. Between the trimmed V and J ends, which lost 7 bases and 2 bases, there was a span of 7 bases. The CDR3 DNA reads TGTGCCAGCACGGGGAACACAGATACGCAGTATTTT. Translating gives CASTGNTDTQYF.

The sample holds many counts of this clonotype. This chain links TRBV7-9 with TRBJ2-2, with TRBD1 as a possible D gene (5 bases). The V end was cut by 5 bases, the J end by 6 bases, with 13 bases between. The germline CDR1 and CDR2 sequences are SEHNR and FQNEAQ (reference sequence). CDR3 size: 14 residues. CDR3: CASSPRGAAGELFF. CDR3 in DNA: TGTGCCAGCAGCCCCCGTGGGGCCGCCGGGGAGCTGTTTTTT.

At least ten counts were recorded for this clonotype. This rearrangement joins TRBV4-2 to TRBJ2-3; 9 bases align to TRBD2. The CDR3 has 15 residues. Germline lookup yields CDR1 LGHNA and CDR2 YNFKEQ. The V gene end was trimmed by 1 base and the J gene end by 4 bases; junction bases not matched to a gene: 3. The CDR3 region has the DNA TGTGCCAGCAGCCAAGGGCGGGGGGGGGCAGATACGCAGTATTTT. It is translated as CASSQGRGGADTQYF.

This clonotype came up many times. This sequence joins TRBV13 and TRBJ2-2; no reliable D call. CDR3 length: 13 residues. V was cut by 5 bases and J by 1 base, with 5 bases left in between. Germline loops: CDR1 PRHDT, CDR2 FYEKMQ (reference sequence). In DNA form, the CDR3 reads TGTGCCAGCAGCAAAGGGAACACCGGGGAGCTGTTTTTT. This sequence encodes CASSKGNTGELFF.

The sample holds many counts of this clonotype. The chain has TRBV19 and TRBJ2-1, with 9 bases matching TRBD1. V lost 5 bases, J lost 5 bases, and 10 bases stayed unmatched. CDR3 length: 16 residues. Germline CDR1 and CDR2: LNHDA and SQIVND (reference sequence). The CDR3 reads CASSFLPGQGNNEQFF. Here the CDR3 DNA reads TGTGCCAGTAGTTTTCTACCCGGACAGGGGAACAATGAGCAGTTCTTC.

CDR3 protein: CASSQAGSKAETQYF. Written as DNA, the CDR3 is TGTGCCAGCAGCCAAGCAGGTTCTAAAGCGGAGACCCAGTACTTC. The V gene is TRBV3-1, the J gene TRBJ2-5; D is ambiguous. Trimming pared 1 base from V and 5 bases from J, leaving 14 bases between. The CDR3 contains 15 residues. Germline V gives CDR1 LGHDT, CDR2 YNNKEL (reference sequence).

The rearrangement links TRBV9 to TRBJ1-1; D might be TRBD1 (5 bases). Germline CDR1 is SGDLS and CDR2 is YYNGEE. There are 15 residues in the CDR3. The ends were cut back, 0 bases at V and 5 bases at J, with 14 bases in the middle. The CDR3 bases are TGTGCCAGCAGCGTAGTCGGGGGAGGCGAGACTGAAGCTTTCTTT. Its protein product is CASSVVGGGETEAFF.

This clonotype has ten or more counts. The V and J genes are TRBV5-1 and TRBJ2-5; possible D gene TRBD1, 6 bases. V gave up 5 bases and J gave up 9 bases, with 11 bases separating them. The CDR3 length is 11 residues. Germline assignment: CDR1 SGHRS and CDR2 YFSETQ. The CDR3 protein is CASRYDRSQYF. The DNA of the CDR3 is TGCGCCAGCAGATATGACAGGTCCCAGTACTTC.

The chain carries TRBV20-1 and TRBJ1-6, with D unclear. CDR1 and CDR2 from the germline V gene are DFQATT and SNEGSKA (reference sequence). The length of the CDR3 is 12 residues. The ends were cut back, 2 bases at V and 7 bases at J, with 6 bases in the middle. The CDR3 reads CSARPLNSPLHF. CDR3 in DNA: TGCAGTGCTAGACCTCTCAATTCACCCCTCCACTTT.

The V call is TRBV20-1, the J call TRBJ2-1, with TRBD2 identical over 12 bases. Germline V gene lookup returns CDR1 DFQATT and CDR2 SNEGSKA (reference sequence). The CDR3 contains 14 residues. V dropped 6 bases and J dropped 7; count of bases not matched to a gene: 7. CDR3 in DNA: TGCAGTGCGGAACGACTAGCGGGGGTAAATGAGCAGTTCTTC. Translation: CSAERLAGVNEQFF.

In its sample, this clonotype was seen many times. This chain connects TRBV5-1 to TRBJ1-2, with TRBD1 as a possible D gene (6 bases). Germline V gene data show CDR1 as SGHRS and CDR2 as YFSETQ. Deletions cut 4 bases from V and 4 bases from J, with 17 bases between. The CDR3 sequence is 15 residues long. The CDR3 nucleotides read TGCGCCAGCAGCGGACGGAACAGGGAAAGCTATGGCTACACCTTC. Translating gives CASSGRNRESYGYTF.

This clonotype was observed many times. The V gene is TRBV5-6, the J gene TRBJ1-2, with D possibly being TRBD1 (6 bases). Germline V gene data show CDR1 as SGHDT and CDR2 as YYEEEE. The length of the CDR3 is 13 residues. V was pared by 2 bases and J by 8 bases, with 13 bases between. CDR3 loop: CASSFSGAGGYTF. The CDR3, as DNA: TGTGCCAGCAGCTTTTCAGGGGCGGGCGGCTACACCTTC.

This clonotype showed up many times. The chain has TRBV6-5 and TRBJ2-6; no clear D. The CDR3 spans 18 residues. The germline V gene has CDR1 MNHEY and CDR2 SVGAGI. The V gene lost 6 bases and the J gene lost 0 bases, with 18 bases spanning the gap. CDR3 loop: CASSRTARVGSGANVLTF. The CDR3 DNA reads TGTGCCAGCAGCCGAACCGCCCGGGTGGGCTCTGGGGCCAACGTCCTGACTTTC.

This clonotype was seen ten or more times. The V gene is TRBV12-3 or TRBV12-4, the J gene TRBJ1-5; TRBD1 aligns across 7 bases. The CDR3 extends over 13 amino acids. V lost 6 bases to trimming and J lost 5 bases; unmatched junction nucleotides: 4. In DNA, the CDR3 is TGTGCCAGCAGCAGGGACAGTCATCAGCCCCAGCATTTT. As protein: CASSRDSHQPQHF.

This clonotype was observed at least ten times. The V gene is TRBV9, the J gene TRBJ2-3; TRBD2 is a possible D gene (6 bases). The CDR3 sequence is 16 residues long. Trimming took 0 bases from V and 2 from J, leaving 13 bases between them. CDR1 SGDLS and CDR2 YYNGEE come from the germline V gene. CDR3: CASSVGNRDFTDTQYF. CDR3 DNA sequence: TGTGCCAGCAGCGTAGGTAACCGGGACTTCACAGATACGCAGTATTTT.

This clonotype turned up a few times. A much more abundant neighbour one base away suggests this may be a read error. This sequence joins TRBV12-3 or TRBV12-4 and TRBJ2-7, with 8 bases aligning to TRBD1. The CDR3 is 14 residues long. V lost 7 bases and J lost 4; bases outside the gene matches: 9. This CDR3 is CASNPAGGGYEQYF. The CDR3, as DNA: TGTGCCAGCAACCCGGCAGGGGGCGGTTACGAGCAGTACTTC.

This clonotype has at least ten counts. The chain is built from TRBV6-1 and TRBJ1-5; D possibly corresponds to TRBD1 (6 bases). Trimming shortened V by 10 bases and J by 1 base, and 14 bases separated the two germline ends. Germline values: CDR1 MNHNS, CDR2 SASEGT. This CDR3 contains 14 residues. The DNA of the CDR3 is TGTGCCACTTGGGGGGGGCACAGCAATCAGCCCCAGCATTTT. This translates into CATWGGHSNQPQHF.

The CDR3 spells CAISADVSYTEAFF. The DNA of the CDR3 is TGTGCCATCAGTGCCGACGTAAGCTACACTGAAGCTTTCTTT. The chain employs TRBV10-3 and TRBJ1-1; D remains unclear. V was shortened by 4 bases and J by 3 bases, with 12 bases between the two germline ends. The CDR3 spans 14 residues. Germline loops: CDR1 ENHRY, CDR2 SYGVKD.

In this sample, this clonotype turned up many times. V is TRBV7-3 and J is TRBJ2-7, with 7 bases aligning to TRBD1. The CDR3 spans 13 residues. Germline trimming cut 3 bases from V and 3 bases from J; bases unmatched to any gene: 2. Germline CDR1 and CDR2: SGHTA and FQGTGA. In nucleotides, the CDR3 is TGTGCCAGCAGCTTTTCAGGGGGCTACGAGCAGTACTTC. This translates into CASSFSGGYEQYF.

This clonotype was recorded many times. CDR3 protein: CASSPLKGGANYGYTF. The CDR3 nucleotides read TGTGCCAGCTCACCACTTAAAGGAGGGGCTAACTATGGCTACACCTTC. The rearrangement links TRBV18 to TRBJ1-2; possible D gene TRBD1, 5 bases. From germline, CDR1 is KGHSH and CDR2 LQKENI. The V gene lost 1 base and the J gene lost 0 bases, with 12 bases spanning the gap. The CDR3 has 16 residues.

This chain's CDR3 is CASSASPTTGVYNEQFF. The CDR3 DNA reads as TGTGCCAGCAGCGCAAGTCCCACAACGGGGGTGTACAATGAGCAGTTCTTC. The gene calls are TRBV9 and TRBJ2-1, with D possibly TRBD2 on 6 matching bases. V shed 3 bases and J shed 4 bases, with 20 bases lying between them. CDR3 length equals 17 residues. Germline values: CDR1 SGDLS, CDR2 YYNGEE.

This clonotype was observed at least ten times. The genes are TRBV24-1 and TRBJ2-3, with D perhaps TRBD2 (6 bases). V lost 2 bases to trimming and J lost 6 bases, with 11 bases between them. This CDR3 region has 14 residues. The germline V gene encodes CDR1 KGHDR and CDR2 SFDVKD. This chain's CDR3 is CATSDWGRGDTQYF. The DNA for the CDR3 is TGTGCCACCAGTGATTGGGGCCGGGGGGATACGCAGTATTTT.

The chain carries TRBV10-2 and TRBJ1-2; D remains ambiguous. CDR3 length: 11 amino acids. The germline V gene has CDR1 WSHSY and CDR2 SAAADI. The V gene lost 2 bases and the J gene lost 8 bases, with 6 bases spanning the gap. CDR3 coding DNA: TGCGCCAGCAGTGAGGGGAGAGGCTACACCTTC. Amino acids: CASSEGRGYTF.

In its sample, this clonotype was seen a few times. The genes are TRBV7-9 and TRBJ2-3, with 13 bases matching TRBD2. The germline V gene has CDR1 SEHNR and CDR2 FQNEAQ (reference sequence). After removal of 3 bases from V and 6 bases from J, the junction contained 6 bases not matched to a gene. The CDR3 has 16 residues. CDR3 loop: CASSFQLAGGSDTQYF. As DNA, the CDR3 is TGTGCCAGCAGCTTCCAACTAGCGGGGGGGTCCGATACGCAGTATTTT.